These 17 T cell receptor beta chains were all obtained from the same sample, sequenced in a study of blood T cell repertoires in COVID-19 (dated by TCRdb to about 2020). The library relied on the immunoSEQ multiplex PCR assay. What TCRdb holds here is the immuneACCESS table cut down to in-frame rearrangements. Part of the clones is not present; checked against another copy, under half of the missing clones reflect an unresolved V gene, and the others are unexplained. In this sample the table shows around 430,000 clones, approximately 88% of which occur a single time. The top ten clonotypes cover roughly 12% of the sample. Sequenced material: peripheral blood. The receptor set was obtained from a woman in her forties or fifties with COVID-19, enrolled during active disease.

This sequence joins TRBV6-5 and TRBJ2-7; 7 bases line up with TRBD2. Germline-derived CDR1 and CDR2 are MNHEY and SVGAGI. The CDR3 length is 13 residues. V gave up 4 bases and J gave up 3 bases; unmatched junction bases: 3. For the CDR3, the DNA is TGTGCCAGCAGTTCGGGGGGTAACTACGAGCAGTACTTC. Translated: CASSSGGNYEQYF.

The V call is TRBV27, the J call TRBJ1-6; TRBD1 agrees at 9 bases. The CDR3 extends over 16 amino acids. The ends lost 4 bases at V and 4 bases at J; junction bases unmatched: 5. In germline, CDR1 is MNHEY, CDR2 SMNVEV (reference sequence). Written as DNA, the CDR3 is TGTGCCAGCAGTTCGGGACAGGGCTCTTATAATTCACCCCTCCACTTT. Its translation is CASSSGQGSYNSPLHF.

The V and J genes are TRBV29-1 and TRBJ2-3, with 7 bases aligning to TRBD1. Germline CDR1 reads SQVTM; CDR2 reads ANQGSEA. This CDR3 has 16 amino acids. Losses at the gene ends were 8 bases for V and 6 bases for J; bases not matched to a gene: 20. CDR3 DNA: TGCAGCTCCCGCATTTTTCTTGGACAGGACCGGGATACGCAGTATTTT. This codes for CSSRIFLGQDRDTQYF.

CDR3 bases: TGTGCCAGTAGTGAGCGGGGGTCCTACAATGAGCAGTTCTTC. This translates into CASSERGSYNEQFF. The gene calls are TRBV19 and TRBJ2-1, with 8 nucleotides matching TRBD2. From germline, CDR1 is LNHDA and CDR2 SQIVND (reference sequence). Trimming took 5 bases from V and 1 from J; bases not matched to a gene: 1. This CDR3 is built from 14 residues.

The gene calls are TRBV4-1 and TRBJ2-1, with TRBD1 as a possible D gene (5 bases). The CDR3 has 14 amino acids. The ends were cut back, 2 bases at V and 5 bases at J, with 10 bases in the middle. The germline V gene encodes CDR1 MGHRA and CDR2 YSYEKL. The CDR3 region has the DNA TGCGCCAGCAGCCAACGCAGGGCAGACAATGAGCAGTTCTTC. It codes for CASSQRRADNEQFF.

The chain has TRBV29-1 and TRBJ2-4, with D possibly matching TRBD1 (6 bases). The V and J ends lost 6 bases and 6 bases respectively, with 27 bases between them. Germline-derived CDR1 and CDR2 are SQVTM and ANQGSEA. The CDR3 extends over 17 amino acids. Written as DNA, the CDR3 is TGCAGCGTATCGACAGTGGGGCCCAAGGGGGACCGAAACATTCAGTACTTC. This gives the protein CSVSTVGPKGDRNIQYF.

The CDR3 region is CASSLGQGYEKLFF. The CDR3 DNA reads as TGTGCCAGCAGCCTCGGACAGGGGTATGAAAAACTGTTTTTT. The rearrangement joins TRBV11-2 to TRBJ1-4; 9 bases agree with TRBD1. The CDR3 totals 14 residues. Trimming removed 5 bases from V and 6 bases from J; junction bases left unmatched: 4. The germline CDR1 and CDR2 sequences are SGHAT and FQNNGV.

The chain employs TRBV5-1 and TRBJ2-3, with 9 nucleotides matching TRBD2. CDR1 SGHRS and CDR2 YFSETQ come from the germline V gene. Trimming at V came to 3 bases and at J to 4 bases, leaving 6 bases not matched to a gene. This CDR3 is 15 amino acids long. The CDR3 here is CASSSRTSVSDTQYF. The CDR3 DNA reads TGCGCCAGCAGCTCGAGGACTAGCGTTTCAGATACGCAGTATTTT.

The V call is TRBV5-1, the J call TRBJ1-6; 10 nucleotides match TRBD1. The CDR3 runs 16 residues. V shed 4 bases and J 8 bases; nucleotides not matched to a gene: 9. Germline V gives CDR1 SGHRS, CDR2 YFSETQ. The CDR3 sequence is CASSPAGQGSYSPLHF. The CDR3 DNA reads TGCGCCAGCAGCCCGGCGGGACAGGGGTCGTATTCACCCCTCCACTTT.

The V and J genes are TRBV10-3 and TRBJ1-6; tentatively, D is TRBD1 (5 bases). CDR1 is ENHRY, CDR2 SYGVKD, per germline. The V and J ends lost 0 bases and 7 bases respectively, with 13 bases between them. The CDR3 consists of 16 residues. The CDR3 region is CAISESFGGTNSPLHF. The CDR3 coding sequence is TGTGCCATCAGTGAGTCCTTCGGGGGTACAAATTCACCCCTCCACTTT.

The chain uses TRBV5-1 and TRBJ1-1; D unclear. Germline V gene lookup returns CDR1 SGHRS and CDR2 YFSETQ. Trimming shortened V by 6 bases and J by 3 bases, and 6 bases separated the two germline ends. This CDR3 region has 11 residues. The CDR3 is CASMSDTEAFF. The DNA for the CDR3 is TGCGCCAGCATGAGTGACACTGAAGCTTTCTTT.

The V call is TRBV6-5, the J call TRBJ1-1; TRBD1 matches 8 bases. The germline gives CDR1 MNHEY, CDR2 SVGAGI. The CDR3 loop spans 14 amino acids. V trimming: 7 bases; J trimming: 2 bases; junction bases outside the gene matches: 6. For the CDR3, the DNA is TGTGCCAGCACCAGGGGACAGGCAAACACTGAAGCTTTCTTT. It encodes CASTRGQANTEAFF.

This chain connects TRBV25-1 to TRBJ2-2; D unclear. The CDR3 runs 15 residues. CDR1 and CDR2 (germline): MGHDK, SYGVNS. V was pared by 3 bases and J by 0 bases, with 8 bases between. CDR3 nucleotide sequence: TGTGCCAGCAGTGATGGCACAGCGAACACCGGGGAGCTGTTTTTT. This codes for CASSDGTANTGELFF.

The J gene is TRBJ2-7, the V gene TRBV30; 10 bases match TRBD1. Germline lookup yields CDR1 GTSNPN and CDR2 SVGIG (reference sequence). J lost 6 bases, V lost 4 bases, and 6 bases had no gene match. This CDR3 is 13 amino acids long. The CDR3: CAWMGTGEGEQYF. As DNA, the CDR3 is TGTGCCTGGATGGGGACAGGGGAAGGCGAGCAGTACTTC. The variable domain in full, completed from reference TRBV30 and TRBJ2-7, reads SQTIHQWPATLVQPVGSPLSLECTVEGTSNPNLYWYRQAAGRGLQLLFYSVGIGQISSEVPQNLSASRPQDRQFILSSKKLLLSDSGFYLCAWMGTGEGEQYFGPGTRLTVT.

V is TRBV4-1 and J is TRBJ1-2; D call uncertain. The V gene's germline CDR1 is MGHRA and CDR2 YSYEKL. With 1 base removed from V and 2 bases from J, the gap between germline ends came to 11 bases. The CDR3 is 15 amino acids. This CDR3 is CASSQGAALNYGYTF. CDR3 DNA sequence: TGCGCCAGCAGCCAAGGGGCAGCTTTAAACTATGGCTACACCTTC.

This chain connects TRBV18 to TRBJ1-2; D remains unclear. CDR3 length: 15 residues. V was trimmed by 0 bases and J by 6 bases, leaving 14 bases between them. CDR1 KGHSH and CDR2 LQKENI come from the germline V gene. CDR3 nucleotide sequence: TGTGCCAGCTCACCACCGGTAGTAGGGAGACATGGCTACACCTTC. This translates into CASSPPVVGRHGYTF.

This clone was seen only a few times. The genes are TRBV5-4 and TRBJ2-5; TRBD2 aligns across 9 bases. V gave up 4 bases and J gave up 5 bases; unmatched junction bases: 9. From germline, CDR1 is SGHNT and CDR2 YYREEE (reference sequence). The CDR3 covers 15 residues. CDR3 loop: CASSVSGLAGETQYF. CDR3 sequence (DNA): TGTGCCAGCAGCGTTAGTGGGCTAGCGGGGGAGACCCAGTACTTC.